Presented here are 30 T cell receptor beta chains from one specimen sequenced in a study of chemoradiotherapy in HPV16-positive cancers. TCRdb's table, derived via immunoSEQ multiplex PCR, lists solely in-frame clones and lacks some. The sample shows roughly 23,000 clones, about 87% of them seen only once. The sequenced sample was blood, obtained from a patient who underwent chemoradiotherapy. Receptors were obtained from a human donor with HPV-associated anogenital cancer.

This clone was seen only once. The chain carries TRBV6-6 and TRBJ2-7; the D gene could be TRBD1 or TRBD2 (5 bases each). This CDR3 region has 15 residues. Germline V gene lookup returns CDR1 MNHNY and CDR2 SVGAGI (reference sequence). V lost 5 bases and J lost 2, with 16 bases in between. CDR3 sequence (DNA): TGTGCCAGCAGTATACCGGGGCTAGTAGCCTACGAGCAGTACTTC. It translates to CASSIPGLVAYEQYF.

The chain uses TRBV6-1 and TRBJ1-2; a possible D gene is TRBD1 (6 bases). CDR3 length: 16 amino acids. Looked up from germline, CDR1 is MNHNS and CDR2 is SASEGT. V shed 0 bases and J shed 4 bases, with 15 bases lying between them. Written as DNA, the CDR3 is TGTGCCAGCAGTGAAGCGCTTCGGACAGTCGTCTATGGCTACACCTTC. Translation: CASSEALRTVVYGYTF.

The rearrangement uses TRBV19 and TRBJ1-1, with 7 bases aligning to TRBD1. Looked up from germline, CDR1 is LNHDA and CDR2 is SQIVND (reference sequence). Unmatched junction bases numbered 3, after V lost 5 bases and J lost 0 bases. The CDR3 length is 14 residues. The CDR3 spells CASSLGTVNTEAFF. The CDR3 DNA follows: TGTGCCAGTAGTTTAGGGACAGTGAACACTGAAGCTTTCTTT.

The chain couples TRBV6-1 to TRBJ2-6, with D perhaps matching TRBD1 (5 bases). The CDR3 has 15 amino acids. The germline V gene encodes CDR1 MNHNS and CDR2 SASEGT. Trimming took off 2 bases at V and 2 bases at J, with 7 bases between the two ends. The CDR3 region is CASSEQGTGANVLTF. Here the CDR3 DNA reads TGTGCCAGCAGTGAACAGGGAACTGGGGCCAACGTCCTGACTTTC.

This CDR3 reads CASSPTGGFRKGYTF. The CDR3 DNA is TGTGCCAGTAGTCCGACAGGGGGCTTCCGGAAAGGCTACACCTTC. This chain joins TRBV19 and TRBJ1-2; the match to TRBD1 covers 10 bases. Germline CDR1 and CDR2: LNHDA and SQIVND (reference sequence). Trimming cost V 5 bases and J 8 bases; bases outside gene matches: 11. CDR3 length: 15 residues. Full variable domain (remainder filled in from reference TRBV19 and TRBJ1-2): DGGITQSPKYLFRKEGQNVTLSCEQNLNHDAMYWYRQDPGQGLRLIYYSQIVNDFQKGDIAEGYSVSREKKESFPLTVTSAQKNPTAFYLCASSPTGGFRKGYTFGSGTRLTVV.

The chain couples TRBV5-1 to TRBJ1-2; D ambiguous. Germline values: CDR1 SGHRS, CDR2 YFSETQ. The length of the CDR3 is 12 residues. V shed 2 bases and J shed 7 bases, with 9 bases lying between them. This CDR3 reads CASSFTAGGYTF. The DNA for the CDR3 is TGCGCCAGCAGCTTTACGGCAGGTGGCTACACCTTC.

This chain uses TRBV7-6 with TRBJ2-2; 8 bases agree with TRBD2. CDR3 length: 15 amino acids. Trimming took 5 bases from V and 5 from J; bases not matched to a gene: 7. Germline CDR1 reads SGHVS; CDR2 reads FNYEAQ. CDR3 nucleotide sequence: TGTGCCAGCAGCCCCGGGGGGGCCTCGACCGGGGAGCTGTTTTTT. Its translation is CASSPGGASTGELFF.

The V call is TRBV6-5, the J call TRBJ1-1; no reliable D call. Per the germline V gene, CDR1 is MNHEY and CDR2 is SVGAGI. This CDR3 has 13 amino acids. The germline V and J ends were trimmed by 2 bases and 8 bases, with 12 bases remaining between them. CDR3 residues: CASSYQDGFEAFF. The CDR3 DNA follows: TGTGCCAGCAGTTACCAGGACGGCTTCGAAGCTTTCTTT.

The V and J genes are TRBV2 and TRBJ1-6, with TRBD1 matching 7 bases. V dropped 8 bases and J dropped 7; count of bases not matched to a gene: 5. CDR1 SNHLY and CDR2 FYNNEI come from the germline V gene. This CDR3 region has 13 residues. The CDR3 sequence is CASCRDSNSPLHF. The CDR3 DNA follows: TGTGCCAGCTGCCGGGACAGCAATTCACCCCTCCACTTT.

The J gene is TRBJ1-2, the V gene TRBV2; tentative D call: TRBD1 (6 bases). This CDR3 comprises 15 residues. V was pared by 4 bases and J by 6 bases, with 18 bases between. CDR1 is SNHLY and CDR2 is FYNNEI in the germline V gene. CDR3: CASSGVEARGDGYTF. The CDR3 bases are TGTGCCAGCAGTGGGGTAGAGGCCAGGGGAGATGGCTACACCTTC.

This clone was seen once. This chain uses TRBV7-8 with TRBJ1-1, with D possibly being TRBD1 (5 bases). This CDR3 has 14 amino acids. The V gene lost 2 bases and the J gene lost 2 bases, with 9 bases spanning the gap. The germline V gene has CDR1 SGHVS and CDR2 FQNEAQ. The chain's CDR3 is CASSLPGGNTEAFF. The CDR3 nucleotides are TGTGCCAGCAGCTTACCGGGGGGAAACACTGAAGCTTTCTTT.

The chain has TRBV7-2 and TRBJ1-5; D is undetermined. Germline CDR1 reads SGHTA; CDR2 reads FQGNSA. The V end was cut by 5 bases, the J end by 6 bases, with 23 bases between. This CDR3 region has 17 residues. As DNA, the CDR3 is TGTGCCAGCAGCCCGGTGGTTAACGGAGGGCGGCCTCAGCCCCAGCATTTT. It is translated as CASSPVVNGGRPQPQHF.

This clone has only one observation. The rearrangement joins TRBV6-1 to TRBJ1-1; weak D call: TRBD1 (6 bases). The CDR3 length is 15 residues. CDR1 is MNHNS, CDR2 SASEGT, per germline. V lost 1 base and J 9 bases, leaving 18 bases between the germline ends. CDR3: CASSEGEGEPWKAFF. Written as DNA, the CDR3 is TGTGCCAGCAGTGAAGGCGAGGGGGAGCCTTGGAAAGCTTTCTTT.

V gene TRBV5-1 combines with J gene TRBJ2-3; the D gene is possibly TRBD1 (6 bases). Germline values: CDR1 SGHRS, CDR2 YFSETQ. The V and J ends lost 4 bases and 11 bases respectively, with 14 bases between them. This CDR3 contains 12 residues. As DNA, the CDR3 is TGCGCCAGCAGCAGGGAGACAGGTATGCAGTATTTT. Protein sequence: CASSRETGMQYF.

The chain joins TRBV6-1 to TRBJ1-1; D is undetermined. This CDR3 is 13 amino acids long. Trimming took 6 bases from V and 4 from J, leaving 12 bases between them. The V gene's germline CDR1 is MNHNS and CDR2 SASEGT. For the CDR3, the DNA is TGTGCCAGCAGCCCCGGACTCCTCACTGAAGCTTTCTTT. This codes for CASSPGLLTEAFF.

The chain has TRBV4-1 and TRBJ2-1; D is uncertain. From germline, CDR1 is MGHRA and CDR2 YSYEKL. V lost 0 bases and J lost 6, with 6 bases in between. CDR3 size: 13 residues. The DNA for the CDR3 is TGCGCCAGCAGCCAAGATGAAGTCAATGAGCAGTTCTTC. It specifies CASSQDEVNEQFF.

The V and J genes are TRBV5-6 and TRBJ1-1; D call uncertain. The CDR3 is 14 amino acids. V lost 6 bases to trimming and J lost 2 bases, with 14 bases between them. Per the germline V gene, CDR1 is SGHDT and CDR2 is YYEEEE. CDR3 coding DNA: TGTGCCAGCAACGCGCCGGCAGAAAACACTGAAGCTTTCTTT. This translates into CASNAPAENTEAFF.

Written as DNA, the CDR3 is TGTGCCAGCAGCGTAGAAGGGGGAGGGGAGCCCCAGCATTTT. Residues: CASSVEGGGEPQHF. The chain is built from TRBV9 and TRBJ1-5, with a weak D call TRBD1 (6 bases). Germline CDR1 is SGDLS and CDR2 is YYNGEE. The CDR3 runs to 14 residues. Trimming pared 0 bases from V and 8 bases from J, leaving 12 bases between.

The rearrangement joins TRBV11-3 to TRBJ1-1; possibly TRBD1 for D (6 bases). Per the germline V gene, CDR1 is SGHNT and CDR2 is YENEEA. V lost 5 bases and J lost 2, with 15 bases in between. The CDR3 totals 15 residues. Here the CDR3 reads CASSKGGGGNTEAFF. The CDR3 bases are TGTGCCAGCAGCAAAGGAGGGGGGGGTAACACTGAAGCTTTCTTT.

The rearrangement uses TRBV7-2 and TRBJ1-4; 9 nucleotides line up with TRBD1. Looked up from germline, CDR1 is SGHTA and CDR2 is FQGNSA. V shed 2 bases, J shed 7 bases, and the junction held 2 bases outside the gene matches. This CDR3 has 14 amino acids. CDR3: CASSLMGQGEKLFF. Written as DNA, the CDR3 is TGTGCCAGCAGCTTAATGGGACAGGGTGAAAAACTGTTTTTT.

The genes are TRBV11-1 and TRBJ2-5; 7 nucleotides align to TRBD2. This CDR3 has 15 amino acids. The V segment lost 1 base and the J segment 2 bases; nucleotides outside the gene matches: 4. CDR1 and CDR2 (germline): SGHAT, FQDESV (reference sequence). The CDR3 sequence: CASSLGGTNQETQYF. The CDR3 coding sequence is TGTGCCAGCAGCTTAGGAGGGACTAATCAAGAGACCCAGTACTTC.

The CDR3 sequence is CASSFTGSGANVLTF. Written as DNA, the CDR3 is TGTGCCAGCAGCTTTACAGGCTCTGGGGCCAACGTCCTGACTTTC. This chain joins TRBV7-9 and TRBJ2-6, with D perhaps TRBD1 (5 bases). The CDR3 contains 15 residues. V was trimmed by 3 bases and J by 0 bases, leaving 6 bases between them. Germline V gene data show CDR1 as SEHNR and CDR2 as FQNEAQ (reference sequence).

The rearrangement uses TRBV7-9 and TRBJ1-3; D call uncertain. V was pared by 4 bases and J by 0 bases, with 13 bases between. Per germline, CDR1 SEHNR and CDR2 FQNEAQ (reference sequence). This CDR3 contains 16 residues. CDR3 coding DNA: TGTGCCAGCAGCTCTAGCGTAGGACTCTCTGGAAACACCATATATTTT. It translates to CASSSSVGLSGNTIYF.

The CDR3 region has the DNA TGTGCCAGCAGTTTACCCGAAAATGAAAAACTGTTTTTT. It yields the protein CASSLPENEKLFF. The chain combines TRBV28 with TRBJ1-4; no clear D. With 2 bases removed from V and 5 bases from J, the gap between germline ends came to 6 bases. The CDR3 is made up of 13 amino acids. CDR1 and CDR2 from the germline V gene are MDHEN and SYDVKM.

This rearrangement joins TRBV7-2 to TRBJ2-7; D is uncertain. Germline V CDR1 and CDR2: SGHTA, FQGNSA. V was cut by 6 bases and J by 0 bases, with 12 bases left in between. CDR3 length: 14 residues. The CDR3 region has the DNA TGTGCCAGCAGAGGGAACACCCTCTCCTACGAGCAGTACTTC. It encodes CASRGNTLSYEQYF.

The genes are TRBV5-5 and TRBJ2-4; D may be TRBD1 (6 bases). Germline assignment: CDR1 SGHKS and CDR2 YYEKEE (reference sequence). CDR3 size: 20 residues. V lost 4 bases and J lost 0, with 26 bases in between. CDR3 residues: CASSLVTPDRGIIAKNIQYF. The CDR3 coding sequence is TGTGCCAGCAGCCTCGTAACCCCGGACAGAGGGATAATAGCCAAAAACATTCAGTACTTC. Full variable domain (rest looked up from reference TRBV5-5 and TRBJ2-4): DAGVTQSPTHLIKTRGQQVTLRCSPISGHKSVSWYQQVLGQGPQFIFQYYEKEERGRGNFPDRFSARQFPNYSSELNVNALLLGDSALYLCASSLVTPDRGIIAKNIQYFGAGTRLSVL.

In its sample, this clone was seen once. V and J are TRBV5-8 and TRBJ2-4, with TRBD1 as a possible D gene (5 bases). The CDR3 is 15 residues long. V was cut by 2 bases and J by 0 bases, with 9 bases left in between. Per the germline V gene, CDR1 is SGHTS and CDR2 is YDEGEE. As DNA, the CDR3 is TGTGCCAGCAGCTTCGCAGGGAAAGCCAAAAACATTCAGTACTTC. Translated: CASSFAGKAKNIQYF.

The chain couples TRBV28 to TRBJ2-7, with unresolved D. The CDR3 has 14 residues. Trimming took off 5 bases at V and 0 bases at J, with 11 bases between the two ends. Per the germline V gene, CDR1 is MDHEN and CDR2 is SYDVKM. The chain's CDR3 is CASSPAQRSYEQYF. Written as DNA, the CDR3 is TGTGCCAGCAGTCCCGCTCAACGCTCCTACGAGCAGTACTTC. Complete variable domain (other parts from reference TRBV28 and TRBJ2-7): DVKVTQSSRYLVKRTGEKVFLECVQDMDHENMFWYRQDPGLGLRLIYFSYDVKMKEKGDIPEGYSVSREKKERFSLILESASTNQTSMYLCASSPAQRSYEQYFGPGTRLTVT.

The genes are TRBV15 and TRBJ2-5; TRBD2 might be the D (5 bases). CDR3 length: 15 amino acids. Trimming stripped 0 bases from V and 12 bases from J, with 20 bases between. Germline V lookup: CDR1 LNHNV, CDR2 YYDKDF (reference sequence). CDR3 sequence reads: CATSRDIGVGLTKYF. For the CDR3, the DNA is TGTGCCACCAGCAGAGATATCGGGGTCGGATTAACCAAGTACTTC. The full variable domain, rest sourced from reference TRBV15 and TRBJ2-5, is DAMVIQNPRYQVTQFGKPVTLSCSQTLNHNVMYWYQQKSSQAPKLLFHYYDKDFNNEADTPDNFQSRRPNTSFCFLDIRSPGLGDTAMYLCATSRDIGVGLTKYFGPGTRLLVL.

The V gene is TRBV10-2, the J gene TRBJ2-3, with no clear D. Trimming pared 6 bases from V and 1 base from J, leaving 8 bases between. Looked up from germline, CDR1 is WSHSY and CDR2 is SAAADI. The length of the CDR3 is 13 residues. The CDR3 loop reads CASRALGTDTQYF. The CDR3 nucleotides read TGCGCCAGCAGAGCCTTAGGCACAGATACGCAGTATTTT.